This T cell receptor (beta chain) was observed in a study of shared clonotypes between healthy human individuals. Study conclusions and caveats: In this cohort, only blood was sampled, and tissue repertoires likely differ.

About this clone itself: No antigen is known for it.

V was pared by 3 bases and J by 5 bases, with 22 bases between. This CDR3 spans 18 amino acids. Germline CDR1 MDHEN, CDR2 SYDVKM. Clones were read by immunoSEQ multiplex PCR, and TCRdb kept only the in-frame ones, dropping some. This table holds approximately 1,500,000 clones, 95% to 97% found once. The rearrangement joins TRBV28 to TRBJ2-2; maybe TRBD1 (6 bases). This TCR was sampled from a man aged 25-45 years in good health. The sequencing sample was made of naive CD4+ T cells sorted from blood. Stated subset: CD45RA+ positively selected. The chain's CDR3 is CASSFAEGRERGTGELFF. CDR3 nucleotides: TGTGCCAGCAGTTTCGCAGAGGGGCGCGAGAGGGGGACCGGGGAGCTGTTTTTT.